This T cell receptor (beta chain) was profiled in a study of memory B cells and T cells in multiple sclerosis. Notes on the study in general: Shared clonotype counts depended on differing compartment clone-set sizes and were normalized.

Using immunoSEQ multiplex PCR, the repertoire was profiled, and TCRdb retains in-frame clones only, with some absent. The sample yields about 7,600 clones, roughly 53% seen once. Regarding this clone: Its antigen remains unknown.

The CDR3 spans 12 residues. The J segment lost 13 bases and the V segment lost 6 bases, leaving 10 bases of the junction unmatched. Germline-derived CDR1 and CDR2 are SQVTM and ANQGSEA. This receptor was identified in a human donor with multiple sclerosis. This chain uses TRBV29-1 with TRBJ2-3; 10 positions agree with TRBD1. The sequenced material came from memory (CD45RO+) CD8+ T cells from blood. CDR3 in amino acids: CSVHIPGTGEYF. DNA of the CDR3: TGCAGCGTCCACATCCCCGGGACAGGGGAGTATTTT.